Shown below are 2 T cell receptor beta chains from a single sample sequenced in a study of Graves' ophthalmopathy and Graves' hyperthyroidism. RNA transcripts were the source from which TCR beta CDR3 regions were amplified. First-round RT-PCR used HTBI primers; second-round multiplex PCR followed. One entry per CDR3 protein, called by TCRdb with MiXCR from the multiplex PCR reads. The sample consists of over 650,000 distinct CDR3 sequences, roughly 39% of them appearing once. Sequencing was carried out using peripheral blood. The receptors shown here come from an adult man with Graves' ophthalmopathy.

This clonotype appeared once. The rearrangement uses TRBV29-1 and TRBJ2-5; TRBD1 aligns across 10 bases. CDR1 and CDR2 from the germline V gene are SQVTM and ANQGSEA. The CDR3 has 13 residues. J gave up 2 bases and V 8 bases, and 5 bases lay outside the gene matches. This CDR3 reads CSSRTGGQETQYF. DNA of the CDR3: TGCAGCTCCAGGACAGGGGGGCAAGAGACCCAGTACTTC.

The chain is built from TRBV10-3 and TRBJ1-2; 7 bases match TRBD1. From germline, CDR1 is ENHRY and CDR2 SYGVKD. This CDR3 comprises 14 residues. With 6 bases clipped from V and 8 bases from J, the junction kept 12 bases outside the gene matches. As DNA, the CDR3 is TGTGCCATCAGCCCGGACAGGCCTCAAGAGGGCTACACCTTC. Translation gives CAISPDRPQEGYTF.